Listed here are 4 T cell receptor beta chains from one sample, sequenced in a study of blood T cell repertoires in COVID-19. Only in-frame clones appear in the TCRdb table, and some are missing; sequencing was by immunoSEQ multiplex PCR. There are roughly 63,000 clones in the sample; around 89% occur only once, and 2.7% lies in the top ten. Sequenced: peripheral blood. The origin of the receptors is a man over 45 with acute or convalescent COVID-19.

The rearrangement joins TRBV19 to TRBJ2-2, with D perhaps matching TRBD1 (6 bases). The germline gives CDR1 LNHDA, CDR2 SQIVND (reference sequence). The CDR3 extends over 17 amino acids. V was clipped by 1 base and J by 5 bases, with 17 bases between them. The CDR3 region is CASSIVTGTVQTGELFF. As DNA, the CDR3 is TGTGCCAGTAGTATAGTAACAGGGACCGTACAAACCGGGGAGCTGTTTTTT.

This rearrangement joins TRBV7-2 to TRBJ2-2; no definite D call. The germline CDR1 and CDR2 sequences are SGHTA and FQGNSA. Trimming left V 5 bases short and J 5 bases short, with 9 bases between. This CDR3 has 13 residues. CDR3 sequence reads: CASSRGGTGELFF. The DNA for the CDR3 is TGTGCCAGCAGCCGCGGCGGAACCGGGGAGCTGTTTTTT.

The gene calls are TRBV7-2 and TRBJ1-2; D may be TRBD1 (6 bases). The germline gives CDR1 SGHTA, CDR2 FQGNSA. Deletions cut 1 base from V and 4 bases from J, with 16 bases between. The CDR3 runs 16 residues. The CDR3 nucleotides are TGTGCCAGCAGCTTAGGTGGCCAGGGGTCAGGCTATGGCTACACCTTC. Protein sequence: CASSLGGQGSGYGYTF.

The V gene is TRBV10-3, the J gene TRBJ2-3; a weak D match, TRBD2 (6 bases). Trimming stripped 1 base from V and 2 bases from J, with 13 bases between. The V gene's germline CDR1 is ENHRY and CDR2 SYGVKD. The CDR3 covers 16 residues. CDR3 amino acids: CAISELARRATDTQYF. CDR3 nucleotides: TGTGCCATCAGTGAGTTGGCCAGGAGGGCCACAGATACGCAGTATTTT.